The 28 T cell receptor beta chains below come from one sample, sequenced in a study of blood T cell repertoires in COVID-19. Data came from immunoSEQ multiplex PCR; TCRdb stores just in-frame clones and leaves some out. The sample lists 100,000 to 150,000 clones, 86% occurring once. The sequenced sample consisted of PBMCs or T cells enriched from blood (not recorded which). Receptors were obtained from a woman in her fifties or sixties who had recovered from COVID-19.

The CDR3 loop reads CASSQDYGQSTDTQYF. The CDR3 nucleotides read TGTGCCAGCAGCCAAGATTACGGACAATCCACAGATACGCAGTATTTT. The V and J genes are TRBV3-1 (or the pseudogene TRBV3-2) and TRBJ2-3; a weak D match, TRBD1 (5 bases). In germline, CDR1 is LGHDT, CDR2 YNNKEL (reference sequence). V shed 0 bases and J shed 2 bases, with 12 bases lying between them. This CDR3 comprises 16 residues.

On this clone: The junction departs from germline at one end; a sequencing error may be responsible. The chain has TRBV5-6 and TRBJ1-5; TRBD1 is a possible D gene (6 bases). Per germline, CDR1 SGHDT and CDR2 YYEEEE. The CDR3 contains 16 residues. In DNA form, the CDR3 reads TGTGCCAGCAGCTATCAGACAGGAGCCGGCAACCAGCCCCAGCATTTT. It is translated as CASSYQTGAGNQPQHF.

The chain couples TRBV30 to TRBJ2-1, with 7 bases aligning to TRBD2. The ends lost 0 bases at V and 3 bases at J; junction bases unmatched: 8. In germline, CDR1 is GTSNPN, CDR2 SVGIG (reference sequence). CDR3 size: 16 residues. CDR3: CAWSVPGTINYNEQFF. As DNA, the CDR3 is TGTGCCTGGAGTGTACCAGGGACTATCAACTACAATGAGCAGTTCTTC.

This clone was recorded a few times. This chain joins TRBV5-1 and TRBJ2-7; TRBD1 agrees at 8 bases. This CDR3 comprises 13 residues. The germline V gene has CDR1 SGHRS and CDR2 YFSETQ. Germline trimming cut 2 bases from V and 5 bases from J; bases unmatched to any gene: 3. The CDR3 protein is CASSFGQGDEQYF. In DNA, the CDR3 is TGCGCCAGCAGCTTCGGACAGGGAGACGAGCAGTACTTC. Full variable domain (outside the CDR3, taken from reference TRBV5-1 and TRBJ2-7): KAGVTQTPRYLIKTRGQQVTLSCSPISGHRSVSWYQQTPGQGLQFLFEYFSETQRNKGNFPGRFSGRQFSNSRSEMNVSTLELGDSALYLCASSFGQGDEQYFGPGTRLTVT.

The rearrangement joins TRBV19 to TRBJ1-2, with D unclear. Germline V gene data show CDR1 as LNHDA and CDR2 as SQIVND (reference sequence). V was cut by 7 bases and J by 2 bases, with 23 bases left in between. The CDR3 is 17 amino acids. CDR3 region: CASNTPRRAGGNYGYTF. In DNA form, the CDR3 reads TGTGCCAGTAATACACCTCGGCGGGCAGGAGGAAACTATGGCTACACCTTC.

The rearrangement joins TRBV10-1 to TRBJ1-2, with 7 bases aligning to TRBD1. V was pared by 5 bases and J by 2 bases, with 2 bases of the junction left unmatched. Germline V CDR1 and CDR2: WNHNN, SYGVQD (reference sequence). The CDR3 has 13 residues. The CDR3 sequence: CASSMDRNYGYTF. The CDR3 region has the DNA TGCGCCAGCAGTATGGACAGGAACTATGGCTACACCTTC.

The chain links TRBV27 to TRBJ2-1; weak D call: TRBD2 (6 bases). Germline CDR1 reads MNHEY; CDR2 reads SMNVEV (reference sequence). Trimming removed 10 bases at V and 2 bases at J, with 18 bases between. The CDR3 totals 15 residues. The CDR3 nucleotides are TGTGCCACCCAGGCCGGACGGGAGCCCTACAATGAGCAGTTCTTC. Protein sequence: CATQAGREPYNEQFF.

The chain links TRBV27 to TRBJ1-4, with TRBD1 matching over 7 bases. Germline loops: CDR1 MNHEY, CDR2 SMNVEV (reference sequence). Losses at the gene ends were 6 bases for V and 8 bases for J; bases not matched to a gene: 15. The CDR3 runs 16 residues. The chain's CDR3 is CASSPTVAGGREKLFF. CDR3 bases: TGTGCCAGCAGCCCAACCGTCGCAGGGGGTAGGGAAAAACTGTTTTTT. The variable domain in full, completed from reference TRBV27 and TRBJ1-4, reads EAQVTQNPRYLITVTGKKLTVTCSQNMNHEYMSWYRQDPGLGLRQIYYSMNVEVTDKGDVPEGYKVSRKEKRNFPLILESPSPNQTSLYFCASSPTVAGGREKLFFGSGTQLSVL.

The CDR3 DNA sequence: TGCGCCAGCAGCTACGGACAGGGCACAGATACGCAGTATTTT. Its translation: CASSYGQGTDTQYF. This chain connects TRBV5-1 to TRBJ2-3; 7 positions match TRBD1. This CDR3 spans 14 amino acids. Germline V gene sequence: CDR1 SGHRS, CDR2 YFSETQ. The trim removed 3 bases at V and 1 base at J, leaving 2 bases unmatched.

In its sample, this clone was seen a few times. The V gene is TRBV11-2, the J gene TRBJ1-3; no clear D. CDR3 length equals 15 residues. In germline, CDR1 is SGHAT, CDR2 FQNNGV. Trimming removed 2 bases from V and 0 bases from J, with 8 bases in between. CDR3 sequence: CASSLNAYSGNTIYF. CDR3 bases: TGTGCCAGCAGCTTAAACGCCTACTCTGGAAACACCATATATTTT.

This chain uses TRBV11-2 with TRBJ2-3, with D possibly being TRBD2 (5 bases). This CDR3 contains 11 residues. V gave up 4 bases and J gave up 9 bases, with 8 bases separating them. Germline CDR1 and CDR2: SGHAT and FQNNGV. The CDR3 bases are TGTGCCAGCAGCTCCACTAGGACGCAGTATTTT. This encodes CASSSTRTQYF.

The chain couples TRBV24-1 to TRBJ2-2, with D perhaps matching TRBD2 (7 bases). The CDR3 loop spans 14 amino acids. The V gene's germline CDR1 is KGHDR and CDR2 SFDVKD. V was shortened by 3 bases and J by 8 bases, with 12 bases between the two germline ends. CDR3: CATSDAGGAGELFF. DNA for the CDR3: TGTGCCACCAGTGATGCTGGGGGGGCTGGGGAGCTGTTTTTT.

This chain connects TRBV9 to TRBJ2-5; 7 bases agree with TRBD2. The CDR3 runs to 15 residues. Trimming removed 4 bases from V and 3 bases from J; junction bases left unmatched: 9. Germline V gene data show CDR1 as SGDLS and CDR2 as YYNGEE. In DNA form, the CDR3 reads TGTGCCAGCAGCCCTTTTCCGGGACTAAAAGAGACCCAGTACTTC. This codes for CASSPFPGLKETQYF.

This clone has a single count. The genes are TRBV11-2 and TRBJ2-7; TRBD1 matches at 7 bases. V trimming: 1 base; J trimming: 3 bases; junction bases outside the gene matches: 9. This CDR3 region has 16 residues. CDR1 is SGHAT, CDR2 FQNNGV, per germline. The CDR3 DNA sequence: TGTGCCAGCAGCTTAGGGGGAAAACAGGGGAGCTACGAGCAGTACTTC. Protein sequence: CASSLGGKQGSYEQYF.

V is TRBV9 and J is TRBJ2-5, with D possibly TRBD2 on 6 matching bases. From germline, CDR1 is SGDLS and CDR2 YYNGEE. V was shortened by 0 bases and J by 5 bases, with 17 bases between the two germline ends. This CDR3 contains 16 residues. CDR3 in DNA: TGTGCCAGCAGCGTAGGAGACTCGCCCCGGGGGGAGACCCAGTACTTC. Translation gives CASSVGDSPRGETQYF.

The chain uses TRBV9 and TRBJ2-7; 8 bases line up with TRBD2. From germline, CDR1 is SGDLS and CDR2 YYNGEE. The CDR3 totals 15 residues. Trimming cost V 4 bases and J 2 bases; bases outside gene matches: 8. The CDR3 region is CASSPRGGAPYEQYF. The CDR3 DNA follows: TGTGCCAGCAGCCCCCGGGGGGGGGCCCCCTACGAGCAGTACTTC.

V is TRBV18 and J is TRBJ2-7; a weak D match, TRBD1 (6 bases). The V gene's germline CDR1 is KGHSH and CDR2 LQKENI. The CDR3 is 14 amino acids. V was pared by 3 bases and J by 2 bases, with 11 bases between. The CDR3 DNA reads TGTGCCAGCTCACCCACGGACAGCACCTACGAGCAGTACTTC. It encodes CASSPTDSTYEQYF.

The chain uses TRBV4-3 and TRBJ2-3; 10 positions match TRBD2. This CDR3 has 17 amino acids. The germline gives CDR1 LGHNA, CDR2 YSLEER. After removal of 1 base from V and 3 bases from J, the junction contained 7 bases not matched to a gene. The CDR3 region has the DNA TGCGCCAGCAGCCAAGGTCTAGCGGGGGAGCCAACAGATACGCAGTATTTT. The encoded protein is CASSQGLAGEPTDTQYF.

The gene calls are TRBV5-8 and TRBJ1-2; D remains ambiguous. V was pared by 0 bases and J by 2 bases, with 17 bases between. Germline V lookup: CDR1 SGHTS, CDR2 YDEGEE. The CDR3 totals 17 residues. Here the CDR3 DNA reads TGTGCCAGCAGCTTGGTAGTTCAGGCAGAAAAAAACTATGGCTACACCTTC. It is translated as CASSLVVQAEKNYGYTF.

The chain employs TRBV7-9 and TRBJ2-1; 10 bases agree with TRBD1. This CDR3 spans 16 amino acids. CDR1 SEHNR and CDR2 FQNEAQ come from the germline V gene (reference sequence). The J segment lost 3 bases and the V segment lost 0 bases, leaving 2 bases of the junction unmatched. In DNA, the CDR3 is TGTGCCAGCAGCTTAGCCGGGACAGGGGTCTACAATGAGCAGTTCTTC. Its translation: CASSLAGTGVYNEQFF.

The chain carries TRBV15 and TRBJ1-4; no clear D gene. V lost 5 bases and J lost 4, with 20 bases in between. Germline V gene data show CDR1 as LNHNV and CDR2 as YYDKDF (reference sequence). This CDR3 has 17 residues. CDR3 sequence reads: CATSSFERAGLNEKLFF. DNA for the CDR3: TGTGCCACCAGCTCATTCGAGAGGGCCGGTCTTAATGAAAAACTGTTTTTT.

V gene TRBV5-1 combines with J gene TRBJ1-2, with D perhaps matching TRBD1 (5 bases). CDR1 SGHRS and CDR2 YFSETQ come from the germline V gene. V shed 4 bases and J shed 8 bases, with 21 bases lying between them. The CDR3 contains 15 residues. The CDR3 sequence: CASSPAAGGSRGYTF. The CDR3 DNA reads TGCGCCAGCAGCCCGGCTGCGGGGGGGAGTAGGGGCTACACCTTC.

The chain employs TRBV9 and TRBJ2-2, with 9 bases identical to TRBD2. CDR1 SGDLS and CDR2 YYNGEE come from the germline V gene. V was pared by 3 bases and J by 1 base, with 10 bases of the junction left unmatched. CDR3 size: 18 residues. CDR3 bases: TGTGCCAGCAGCGCGGGACTAGCCTTCGAGGGGAACACCGGGGAGCTGTTTTTT. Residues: CASSAGLAFEGNTGELFF.

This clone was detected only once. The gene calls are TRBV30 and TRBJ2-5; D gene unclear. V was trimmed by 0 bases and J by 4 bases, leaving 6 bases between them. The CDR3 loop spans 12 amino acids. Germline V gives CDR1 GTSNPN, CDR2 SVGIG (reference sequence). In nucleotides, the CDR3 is TGTGCCTGGAGTGTACTTGGAGAGACCCAGTACTTC. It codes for CAWSVLGETQYF.

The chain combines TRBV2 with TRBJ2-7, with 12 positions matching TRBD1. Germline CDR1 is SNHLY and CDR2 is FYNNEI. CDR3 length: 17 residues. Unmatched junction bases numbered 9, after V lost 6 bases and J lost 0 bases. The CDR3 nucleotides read TGTGCCAGCAGAAGGGACAGGGGGCCCCTGAGCTCCTACGAGCAGTACTTC. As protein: CASRRDRGPLSSYEQYF.

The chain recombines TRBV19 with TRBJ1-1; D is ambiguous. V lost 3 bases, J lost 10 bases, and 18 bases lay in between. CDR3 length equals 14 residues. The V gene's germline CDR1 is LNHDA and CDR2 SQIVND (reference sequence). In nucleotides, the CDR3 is TGTGCCAGTAGTATTCGTGAGACACCAGGCGCAGCTTTCTTT. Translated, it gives CASSIRETPGAAFF.

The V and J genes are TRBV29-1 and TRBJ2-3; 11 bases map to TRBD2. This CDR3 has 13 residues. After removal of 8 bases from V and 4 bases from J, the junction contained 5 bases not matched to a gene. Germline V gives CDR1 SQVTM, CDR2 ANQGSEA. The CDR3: CSHLAGGPDTQYF. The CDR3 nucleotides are TGCAGCCACTTAGCGGGAGGGCCAGATACGCAGTATTTT.

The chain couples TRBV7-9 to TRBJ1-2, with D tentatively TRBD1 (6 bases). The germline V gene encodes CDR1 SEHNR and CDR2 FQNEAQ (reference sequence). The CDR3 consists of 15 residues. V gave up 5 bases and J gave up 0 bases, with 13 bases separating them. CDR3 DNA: TGTGCCAGCAGCCCGCAACAGGGTTCTAACTATGGCTACACCTTC. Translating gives CASSPQQGSNYGYTF.